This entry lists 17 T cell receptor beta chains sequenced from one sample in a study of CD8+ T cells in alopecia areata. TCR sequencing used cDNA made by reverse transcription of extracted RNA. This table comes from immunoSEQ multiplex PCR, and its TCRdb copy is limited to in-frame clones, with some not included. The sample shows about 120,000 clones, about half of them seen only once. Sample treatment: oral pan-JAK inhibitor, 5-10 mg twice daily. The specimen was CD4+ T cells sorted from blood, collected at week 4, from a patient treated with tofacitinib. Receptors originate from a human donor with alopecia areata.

This CDR3 reads CSVAGHRLGYGYTF. In DNA, the CDR3 is TGCAGCGTTGCCGGTCACCGCCTCGGTTATGGCTACACCTTC. V is TRBV29-1 and J is TRBJ1-2; D remains ambiguous. Between the trimmed V and J ends, which lost 4 bases and 5 bases, there was a span of 17 bases. Germline V gives CDR1 SQVTM, CDR2 ANQGSEA. The CDR3 consists of 14 residues.

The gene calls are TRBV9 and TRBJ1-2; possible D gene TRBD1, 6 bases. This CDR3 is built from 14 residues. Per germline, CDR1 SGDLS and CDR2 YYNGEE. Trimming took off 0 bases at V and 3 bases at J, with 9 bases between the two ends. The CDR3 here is CASSVGAGDYGYTF. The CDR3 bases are TGTGCCAGCAGCGTAGGGGCAGGGGACTATGGCTACACCTTC.

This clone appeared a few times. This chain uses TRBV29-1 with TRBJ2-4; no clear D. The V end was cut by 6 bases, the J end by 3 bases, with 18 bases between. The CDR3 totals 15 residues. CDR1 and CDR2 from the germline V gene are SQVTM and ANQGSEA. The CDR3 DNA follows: TGCAGCGTGTACGGGTTAGGAAAAGGCAAAAACATTCAGTACTTC. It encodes CSVYGLGKGKNIQYF. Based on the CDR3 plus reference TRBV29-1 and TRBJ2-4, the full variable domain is SAVISQKPSRDICQRGTSLTIQCQVDSQVTMMFWYRQQPGQSLTLIATANQGSEATYESGFVIDKFPISRPNLTFSTLTVSNMSPEDSSIYLCSVYGLGKGKNIQYFGAGTRLSVL.

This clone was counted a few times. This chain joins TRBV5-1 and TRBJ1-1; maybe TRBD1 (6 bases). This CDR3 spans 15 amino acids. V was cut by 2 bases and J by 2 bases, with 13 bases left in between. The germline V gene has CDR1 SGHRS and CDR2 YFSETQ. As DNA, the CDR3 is TGCGCCAGCAGCTTAACAGGGTCGGGAAACACTGAAGCTTTCTTT. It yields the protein CASSLTGSGNTEAFF. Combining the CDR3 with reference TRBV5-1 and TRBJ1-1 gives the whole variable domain KAGVTQTPRYLIKTRGQQVTLSCSPISGHRSVSWYQQTPGQGLQFLFEYFSETQRNKGNFPGRFSGRQFSNSRSEMNVSTLELGDSALYLCASSLTGSGNTEAFFGQGTRLTVV.

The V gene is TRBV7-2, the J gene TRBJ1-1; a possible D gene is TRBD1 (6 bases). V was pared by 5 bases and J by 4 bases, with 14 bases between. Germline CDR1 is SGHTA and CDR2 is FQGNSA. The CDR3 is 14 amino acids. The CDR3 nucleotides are TGTGCCAGCAGCCCATACAGGGTAGGCACTGAAGCTTTCTTT. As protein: CASSPYRVGTEAFF. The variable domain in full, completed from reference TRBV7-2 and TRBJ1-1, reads GAGVSQSPSNKVTEKGKDVELRCDPISGHTALYWYRQSLGQGLEFLIYFQGNSAPDKSGLPSDRFSAERTGGSVSTLTIQRTQQEDSAVYLCASSPYRVGTEAFFGQGTRLTVV.

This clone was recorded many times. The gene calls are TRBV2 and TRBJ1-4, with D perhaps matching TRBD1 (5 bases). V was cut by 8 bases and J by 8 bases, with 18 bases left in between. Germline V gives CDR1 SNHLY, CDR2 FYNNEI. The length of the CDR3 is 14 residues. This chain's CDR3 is CASARRGLQEKLFF. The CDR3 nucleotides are TGTGCCAGCGCTCGAAGGGGCTTGCAGGAAAAACTGTTTTTT.

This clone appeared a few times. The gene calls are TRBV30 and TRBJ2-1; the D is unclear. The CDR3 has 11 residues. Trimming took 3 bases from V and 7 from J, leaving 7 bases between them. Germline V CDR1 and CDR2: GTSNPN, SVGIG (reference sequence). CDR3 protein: CAWSQRNEQFF. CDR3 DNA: TGTGCCTGGAGCCAACGGAATGAGCAGTTCTTC. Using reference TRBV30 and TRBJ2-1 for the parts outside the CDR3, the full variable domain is SQTIHQWPATLVQPVGSPLSLECTVEGTSNPNLYWYRQAAGRGLQLLFYSVGIGQISSEVPQNLSASRPQDRQFILSSKKLLLSDSGFYLCAWSQRNEQFFGPGTRLTVL.

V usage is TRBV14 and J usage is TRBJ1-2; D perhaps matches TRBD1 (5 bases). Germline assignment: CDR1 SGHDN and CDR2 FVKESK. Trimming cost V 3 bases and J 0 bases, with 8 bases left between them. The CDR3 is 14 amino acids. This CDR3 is CASSHQGANYGYTF. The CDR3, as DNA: TGTGCCAGCAGCCACCAGGGAGCTAACTATGGCTACACCTTC. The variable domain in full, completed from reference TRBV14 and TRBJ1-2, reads EAGVTQFPSHSVIEKGQTVTLRCDPISGHDNLYWYRRVMGKEIKFLLHFVKESKQDESGMPNNRFLAERTGGTYSTLKVQPAELEDSGVYFCASSHQGANYGYTFGSGTRLTVV.

CDR3 bases: TGTGCCACCAGCAGGTCCCACAGGGAAAATTCACCCCTCCACTTT. Its protein is CATSRSHRENSPLHF. This rearrangement joins TRBV15 to TRBJ1-6; perhaps TRBD1 as D (6 bases). Germline V CDR1 and CDR2: LNHNV, YYDKDF (reference sequence). The CDR3 length is 15 residues. The V end lost 3 bases, the J end lost 7 bases, and 13 bases lay between the germline ends. The full variable domain, its missing parts supplied by reference TRBV15 and TRBJ1-6, is DAMVIQNPRYQVTQFGKPVTLSCSQTLNHNVMYWYQQKSSQAPKLLFHYYDKDFNNEADTPDNFQSRRPNTSFCFLDIRSPGLGDTAMYLCATSRSHRENSPLHFGNGTRLTVT.

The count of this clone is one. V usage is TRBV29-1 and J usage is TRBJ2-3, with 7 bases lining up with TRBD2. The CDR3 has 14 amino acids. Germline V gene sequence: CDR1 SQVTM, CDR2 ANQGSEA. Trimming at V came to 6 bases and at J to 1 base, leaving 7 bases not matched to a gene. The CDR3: CSVGRSGGTDTQYF. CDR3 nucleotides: TGCAGCGTCGGGCGGAGCGGGGGCACAGATACGCAGTATTTT.

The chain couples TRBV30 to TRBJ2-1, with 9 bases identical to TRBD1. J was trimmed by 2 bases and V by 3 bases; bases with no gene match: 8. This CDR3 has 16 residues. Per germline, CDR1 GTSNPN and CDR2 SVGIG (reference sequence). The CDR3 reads CAWRETGTGTYNEQFF. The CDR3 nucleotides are TGTGCCTGGAGAGAAACCGGGACAGGGACCTACAATGAGCAGTTCTTC.

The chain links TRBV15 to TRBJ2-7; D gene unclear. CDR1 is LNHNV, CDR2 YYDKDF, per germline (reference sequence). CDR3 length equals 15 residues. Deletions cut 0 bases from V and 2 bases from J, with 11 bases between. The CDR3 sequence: CATSRDAPGAYEQYF. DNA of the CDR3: TGTGCCACCAGCAGAGATGCCCCAGGCGCCTACGAGCAGTACTTC.

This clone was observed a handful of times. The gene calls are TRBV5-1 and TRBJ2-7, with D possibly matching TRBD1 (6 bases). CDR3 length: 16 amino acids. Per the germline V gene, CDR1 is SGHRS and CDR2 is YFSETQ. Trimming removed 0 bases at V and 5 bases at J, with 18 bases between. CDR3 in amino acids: CASSLGNRVRLDEQYF. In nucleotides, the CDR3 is TGCGCCAGCAGCTTGGGGAACAGGGTCCGGTTGGACGAGCAGTACTTC.

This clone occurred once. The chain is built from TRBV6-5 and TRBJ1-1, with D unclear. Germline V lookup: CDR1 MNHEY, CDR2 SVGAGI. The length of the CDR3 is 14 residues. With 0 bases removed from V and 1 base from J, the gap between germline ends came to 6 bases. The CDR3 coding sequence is TGTGCCAGCAGTTACTCAGGAAGGAACACTGAAGCTTTCTTT. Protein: CASSYSGRNTEAFF.

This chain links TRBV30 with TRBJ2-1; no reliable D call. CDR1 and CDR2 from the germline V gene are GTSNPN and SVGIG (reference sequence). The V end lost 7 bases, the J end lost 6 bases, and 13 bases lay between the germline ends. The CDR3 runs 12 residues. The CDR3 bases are TGTGCCTTATCCCGCCGCGGCAATGAGCAGTTCTTC. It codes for CALSRRGNEQFF. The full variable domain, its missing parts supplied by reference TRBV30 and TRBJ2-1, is SQTIHQWPATLVQPVGSPLSLECTVEGTSNPNLYWYRQAAGRGLQLLFYSVGIGQISSEVPQNLSASRPQDRQFILSSKKLLLSDSGFYLCALSRRGNEQFFGPGTRLTVL.

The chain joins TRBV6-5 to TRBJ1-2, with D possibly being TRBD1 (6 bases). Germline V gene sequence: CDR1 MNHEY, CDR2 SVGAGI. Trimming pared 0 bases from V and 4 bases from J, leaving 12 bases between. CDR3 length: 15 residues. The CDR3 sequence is CASSYSTGGPYGYTF. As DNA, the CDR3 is TGTGCCAGCAGTTACTCGACAGGAGGTCCCTATGGCTACACCTTC.

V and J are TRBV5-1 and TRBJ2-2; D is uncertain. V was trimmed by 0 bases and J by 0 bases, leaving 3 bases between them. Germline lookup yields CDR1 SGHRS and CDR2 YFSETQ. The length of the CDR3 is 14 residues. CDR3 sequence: CASSLGANTGELFF. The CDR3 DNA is TGCGCCAGCAGCTTGGGGGCGAACACCGGGGAGCTGTTTTTT.